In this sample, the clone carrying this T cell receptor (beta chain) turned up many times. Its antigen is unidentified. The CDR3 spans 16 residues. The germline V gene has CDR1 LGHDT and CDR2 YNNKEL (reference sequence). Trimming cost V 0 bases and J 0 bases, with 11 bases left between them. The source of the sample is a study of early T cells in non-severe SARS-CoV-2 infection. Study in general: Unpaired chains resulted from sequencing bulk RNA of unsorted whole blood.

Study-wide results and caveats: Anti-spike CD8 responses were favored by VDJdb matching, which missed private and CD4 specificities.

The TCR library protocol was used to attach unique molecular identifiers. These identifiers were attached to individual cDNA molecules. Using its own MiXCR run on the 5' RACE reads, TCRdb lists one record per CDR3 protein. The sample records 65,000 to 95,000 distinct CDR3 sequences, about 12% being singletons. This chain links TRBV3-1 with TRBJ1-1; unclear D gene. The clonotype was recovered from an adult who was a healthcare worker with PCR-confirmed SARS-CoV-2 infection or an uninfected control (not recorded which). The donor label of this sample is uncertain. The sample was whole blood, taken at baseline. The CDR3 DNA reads TGTGCCAGCAGCCAAGATAACTGGGTCATGAACACTGAAGCTTTCTTT. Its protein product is CASSQDNWVMNTEAFF.